This T cell receptor beta chain was sequenced during a study of blood T cell repertoires in COVID-19. Study-level information: Researchers got acute and convalescent COVID-19 samples from the United States, Italy and Spain. T cells, B-cell-depleted T cells, or PBMCs provided the cDNA or gDNA that served as material.

With V trimmed by 8 bases and J by 7 bases, 9 bases remained unmatched. The CDR3 has 14 residues. Germline V gene lookup returns CDR1 ENHRY and CDR2 SYGVKD. Data came from immunoSEQ multiplex PCR; TCRdb stores just in-frame clones and leaves some out. The sample yields some 240,000 clones, 87% seen once. The receptor comes from a man between 60 and 75 years old who had recovered from COVID-19. Sequences were obtained from peripheral blood. This chain uses TRBV10-3 with TRBJ2-1; TRBD1 matches at 9 bases. Here the CDR3 reads CAIGGQGYGNEQFF. The CDR3 DNA reads as TGTGCCATCGGGGGACAGGGCTATGGGAATGAGCAGTTCTTC.